One TCR beta chain is described in this entry. The sample originates from a study of shared clonotypes between healthy human individuals. Measured with immunoSEQ multiplex PCR; TCRdb has only the in-frame clones, and not every one. This sample has about 980,000 clones, with 60% to 85% found just once. The V and J ends lost 0 bases and 4 bases, in that order; junction bases with no gene match: 2. The CDR3 is made up of 14 amino acids. Per the germline V gene, CDR1 is MNHNS and CDR2 is SASEGT. The source of this sequence is a man in his late teens or twenties in good health. This chain connects TRBV6-1 to TRBJ1-2, with TRBD1 matching over 7 bases. Sequencing was performed on memory CD4+ T cells sorted from blood. Subset defined: CD45RA-negative fraction. The CDR3 bases are TGTGCCAGCAGTGAAGCGAGGGGGCCCTATGGCTACACCTTC. It specifies CASSEARGPYGYTF.